A single sample is the source of the 15 T cell receptor beta chains below, sequenced in a study of blood T cell repertoires in COVID-19. TCRdb's copy holds only in-frame clones and misses some; the assay was immunoSEQ multiplex PCR. This table has a few hundred thousand clones, 80% to 90% appearing once. The sample consisted of PBMCs or T cells enriched from blood (not recorded which). The receptors were gathered from a man aged 35 to 55 in a cohort exposed to, infected with or recovered from COVID-19 (not recorded which).

This clone was seen a single time. Distinct nucleotide sequences in the sample also encode this CDR3. The chain has TRBV11-2 and TRBJ1-1, with D hard to call. Germline loops: CDR1 SGHAT, CDR2 FQNNGV. V was pared by 2 bases and J by 5 bases, with 9 bases between. The CDR3 runs to 13 residues. The CDR3 DNA sequence: TGTGCCAGCAGCTTAACCGGAGGGACTGAAGCTTTCTTT. It translates to CASSLTGGTEAFF.

The rearrangement uses TRBV3-1 (or the pseudogene TRBV3-2) and TRBJ2-1; 10 bases match TRBD2. In germline, CDR1 is LGHDT, CDR2 YNNKEL (reference sequence). V lost 1 base and J lost 7; bases outside the gene matches: 7. The CDR3 loop spans 16 amino acids. CDR3 residues: CASSQGKREGRNEQFF. The DNA of the CDR3 is TGTGCCAGCAGCCAAGGGAAGCGGGAGGGCCGAAATGAGCAGTTCTTC.

This clone has just one count. This chain joins TRBV14 and TRBJ2-7; D gene uncertain. Germline V CDR1 and CDR2: SGHDN, FVKESK. Trimming shortened V by 3 bases and J by 6 bases, and 15 bases separated the two germline ends. The CDR3 length is 14 residues. The CDR3 DNA reads TGTGCCAGCAGCCAGCTTACAGCCTTGGCCGAGCAGTACTTC. Its translation: CASSQLTALAEQYF. Looking up the rest from reference TRBV14 and TRBJ2-7 gives the full variable domain: EAGVTQFPSHSVIEKGQTVTLRCDPISGHDNLYWYRRVMGKEIKFLLHFVKESKQDESGMPNNRFLAERTGGTYSTLKVQPAELEDSGVYFCASSQLTALAEQYFGPGTRLTVT.

The chain links TRBV9 to TRBJ2-1; D is perhaps TRBD2 (6 bases). Between the trimmed V and J ends, which lost 7 bases and 2 bases, there was a span of 13 bases. The CDR3 has 14 residues. Germline V gene sequence: CDR1 SGDLS, CDR2 YYNGEE. CDR3 protein: CASGPGAPYNEQFF. DNA for the CDR3: TGTGCCAGCGGTCCGGGAGCCCCCTACAATGAGCAGTTCTTC.

J is TRBJ2-5 and V is TRBV14, with 9 bases lining up with TRBD1. The length of the CDR3 is 15 residues. From germline, CDR1 is SGHDN and CDR2 FVKESK. J was trimmed by 3 bases and V by 4 bases; bases with no gene match: 6. CDR3 nucleotides: TGTGCCAGCAGCCCGCTAGGGACAGGGAAAGAGACCCAGTACTTC. It specifies CASSPLGTGKETQYF.

V and J are TRBV7-9 and TRBJ1-2, with TRBD1 matching 8 bases. The CDR3 has 15 amino acids. CDR1 and CDR2 (germline): SEHNR, FQNEAQ (reference sequence). With 5 bases clipped from V and 2 bases from J, the junction kept 7 bases outside the gene matches. The DNA of the CDR3 is TGTGCCAGCAGCCCGACAGGGGCTGGAAACTATGGCTACACCTTC. Translated, it gives CASSPTGAGNYGYTF.

The genes are TRBV9 and TRBJ1-4, with a possible D match to TRBD1 (6 bases). Germline assignment: CDR1 SGDLS and CDR2 YYNGEE. V lost 3 bases and J 3 bases, leaving 6 bases between the germline ends. The CDR3 has 13 residues. The CDR3 loop is CASSEGANEKLFF. Here the CDR3 DNA reads TGTGCCAGCAGCGAGGGGGCTAATGAAAAACTGTTTTTT.

A few counts support this clone. The chain has TRBV18 and TRBJ1-5; 7 bases agree with TRBD1. After removal of 5 bases from V and 2 bases from J, the junction contained 3 bases not matched to a gene. Germline-derived CDR1 and CDR2 are KGHSH and LQKENI. This CDR3 is 14 amino acids long. The CDR3 DNA is TGTGCCAGCTCAGAAGGGACAGGCAATCAGCCCCAGCATTTT. It is translated as CASSEGTGNQPQHF.

The chain is built from TRBV4-1 and TRBJ2-2, with TRBD1 matching 7 bases. This CDR3 comprises 18 residues. V lost 4 bases to trimming and J lost 2 bases; unmatched junction nucleotides: 13. Germline CDR1 MGHRA, CDR2 YSYEKL. CDR3 region: CASSRTPWTGANTGELFF. CDR3 nucleotide sequence: TGCGCCAGCAGCCGTACGCCCTGGACAGGTGCAAACACCGGGGAGCTGTTTTTT.

The chain is built from TRBV10-3 and TRBJ2-7, with 10 bases that match TRBD2. V gave up 0 bases and J gave up 0 bases; unmatched junction bases: 5. Per germline, CDR1 ENHRY and CDR2 SYGVKD. The CDR3 totals 17 residues. The CDR3 bases are TGTGCCATCAGTGAGTCTAGCGGGAGGCTTCTCTCCTACGAGCAGTACTTC. The encoded protein is CAISESSGRLLSYEQYF.

The rearrangement links TRBV19 to TRBJ2-1; TRBD2 aligns across 13 bases. V was clipped by 7 bases and J by 7 bases; unmatched bases: 13. CDR3 length: 17 residues. The germline V gene has CDR1 LNHDA and CDR2 SQIVND (reference sequence). The CDR3 here is CASTPRTSGRGSNEQFF. The CDR3 DNA sequence: TGTGCCAGTACCCCCAGGACTAGCGGGAGAGGATCTAATGAGCAGTTCTTC.

V is TRBV29-1 and J is TRBJ1-1, with no clear D. Trimming left V 5 bases short and J 1 base short, with 5 bases between. This CDR3 region has 11 residues. Germline V gene sequence: CDR1 SQVTM, CDR2 ANQGSEA. The DNA for the CDR3 is TGCAGCGTTTGCGGGAACACTGAAGCTTTCTTT. Translation gives CSVCGNTEAFF.

A word on this clone: Other DNA sequences of this sample code for an identical CDR3. The V and J genes are TRBV6-1 and TRBJ2-7; D is possibly TRBD2 (6 bases). The length of the CDR3 is 14 residues. V gave up 3 bases and J gave up 4 bases, with 13 bases separating them. Germline V gives CDR1 MNHNS, CDR2 SASEGT. DNA of the CDR3: TGTGCCAGCAGTGAGGGACTCGTGGGGTACGAGCAGTACTTC. Translated: CASSEGLVGYEQYF.

The V and J genes are TRBV9 and TRBJ1-1, with D hard to call. This CDR3 has 15 amino acids. Germline V lookup: CDR1 SGDLS, CDR2 YYNGEE. The V end lost 0 bases, the J end lost 1 base, and 10 bases lay between the germline ends. The CDR3 DNA reads TGTGCCAGCAGCGTAGTATCGGGTAAGAACACTGAAGCTTTCTTT. This translates into CASSVVSGKNTEAFF.

The chain recombines TRBV19 with TRBJ1-1; 9 bases line up with TRBD1. The CDR3 is 12 residues long. Germline values: CDR1 LNHDA, CDR2 SQIVND (reference sequence). The V and J ends lost 4 bases and 9 bases, in that order; junction bases with no gene match: 3. Written as DNA, the CDR3 is TGTGCCAGTAGTACACAGGGGGCCCAAGCTTTCTTT. Its translation: CASSTQGAQAFF.